This is a list of T cell receptor beta chains from one sample in a study of cytomegalovirus exposure and HLA in healthy donors. Data came from immunoSEQ multiplex PCR; TCRdb stores just in-frame clones and leaves some out. The sample contains more than 85,000 clones, about nine tenths of which appear only once. Sequenced material: PBMCs. These receptors were collected from a woman under 30 in good health and CMV-seronegative. CDR3s include the opening cysteine and the closing phenylalanine or tryptophan. Fields, in order: CDR3 protein, CDR3 DNA, V gene, clone size, D gene, CDR3 length, J gene. The D gene is left open where the match is weak. Expanded clones get a size class; other rows say once, few or many, or leave the size out.

CDR3: CASSLSGLAGDVGELFF
DNA: TGTGCCAGCAGTTTATCGGGCCTAGCGGGAGATGTCGGGGAGCTGTTTTTT
V: TRBV27
size: .
D: TRBD2
length: 17
J: TRBJ2-2

CDR3: CASSPQVGGIDGYTF
DNA: TGTGCCAGCAGCCCCCAGGTTGGGGGGATTGATGGCTACACCTTC
V: TRBV7-2
size: .
D: .
length: 15
J: TRBJ1-2

CDR3: CAGGRPNTEAFF
DNA: TGTGCCGGCGGGAGGCCCAACACTGAAGCTTTCTTT
V: TRBV28
size: .
D: .
length: 12
J: TRBJ1-1

CDR3: CASSGPGGIAGGPIDTQYF
DNA: TGTGCCAGCAGCGGTCCCGGGGGAATAGCGGGAGGGCCGATAGATACGCAGTATTTT
V: TRBV4-2
size: .
D: TRBD2
length: 19
J: TRBJ2-3

CDR3: CASSLGGLEDEQFF
DNA: TGTGCCAGCAGCTTGGGGGGACTAGAGGATGAGCAGTTCTTC
V: TRBV5-6
size: .
D: TRBD2
length: 14
J: TRBJ2-1

CDR3: CASSTGSRNTIYF
DNA: TGTGCCAGCAGCACAGGGTCCCGAAACACCATATATTTT
V: TRBV11-2
size: .
D: .
length: 13
J: TRBJ1-3

CDR3: CAISQTGELFF
DNA: TGTGCCATCAGCCAAACCGGGGAGCTGTTTTTT
V: TRBV10-3
size: few
D: .
length: 11
J: TRBJ2-2

CDR3: CASIGTVYNEQFF
DNA: TGTGCCAGCATCGGGACAGTCTACAATGAGCAGTTCTTC
V: TRBV27
size: .
D: TRBD1
length: 13
J: TRBJ2-1

CDR3: CASSEGLGEQYF
DNA: TGTGCCAGCAGCGAAGGACTGGGTGAGCAGTACTTC
V: TRBV7-9
size: .
D: .
length: 12
J: TRBJ2-7

CDR3: CASSAIAGGEQYF
DNA: TGTGCCAGCAGTGCGATAGCGGGGGGCGAGCAGTACTTC
V: TRBV6-1
size: .
D: TRBD2
length: 13
J: TRBJ2-7

CDR3: CASTQDRDHEQYF
DNA: TGTGCCAGCACCCAAGACAGGGACCACGAGCAGTACTTC
V: TRBV5-4
size: few
D: TRBD1
length: 13
J: TRBJ2-7

CDR3: CAIGGAGIPTDTQYF
DNA: TGTGCCATCGGAGGGGCAGGGATACCCACAGATACGCAGTATTTT
V: TRBV11-1
size: .
D: .
length: 15
J: TRBJ2-3

CDR3: CASSDQGDGYTF
DNA: TGTGCCAGCAGTGATCAGGGGGATGGCTACACCTTC
V: TRBV25-1
size: .
D: TRBD1
length: 12
J: TRBJ1-2

CDR3: CATQQGAEGTDTQYF
DNA: TGTGCCACCCAACAGGGGGCGGAGGGCACAGATACGCAGTATTTT
V: TRBV10-3
size: .
D: TRBD1
length: 15
J: TRBJ2-3

CDR3: CASRGGGYEQYF
DNA: TGTGCCAGCCGTGGGGGGGGCTACGAGCAGTACTTC
V: TRBV27
size: .
D: TRBD2
length: 12
J: TRBJ2-7

CDR3: CASSGTRGLSPLHF
DNA: TGTGCCAGCAGTGGGACCAGGGGGCTCTCACCCCTCCACTTT
V: TRBV6-1
size: .
D: TRBD1
length: 14
J: TRBJ1-6

CDR3: CASSEWGLAVSPNEQFF
DNA: TGTGCCAGCAGCGAGTGGGGACTAGCGGTAAGCCCCAATGAGCAGTTCTTC
V: TRBV9
size: .
D: TRBD2
length: 17
J: TRBJ2-1

CDR3: CASLSSYSPLHF
DNA: TGTGCCAGCTTATCGAGCTATTCACCCCTCCACTTT
V: TRBV28
size: .
D: .
length: 12
J: TRBJ1-6

CDR3: CAWSVSRGFLNTEAFF
DNA: TGTGCCTGGAGTGTGAGCAGGGGGTTCTTGAACACTGAAGCTTTCTTT
V: TRBV30
size: .
D: TRBD1
length: 16
J: TRBJ1-1

CDR3: CAWSGRLGQPTNEKLFF
DNA: TGTGCCTGGAGTGGCCGACTCGGACAGCCAACTAATGAAAAACTGTTTTTT
V: TRBV30
size: .
D: .
length: 17
J: TRBJ1-4

CDR3: CASSVLPTETGELFF
DNA: TGTGCCAGCAGCGTATTGCCGACTGAAACCGGGGAGCTGTTTTTT
V: TRBV9
size: .
D: .
length: 15
J: TRBJ2-2

CDR3: CSAMTGAWYGYTF
DNA: TGCAGCGCTATGACAGGGGCATGGTATGGCTACACCTTC
V: TRBV29-1
size: .
D: TRBD1
length: 13
J: TRBJ1-2

CDR3: CASHVERGIGTDTQYF
DNA: TGTGCCAGCCATGTAGAGCGGGGGATTGGCACAGATACGCAGTATTTT
V: TRBV2
size: few
D: TRBD2
length: 16
J: TRBJ2-3

CDR3: CATSRGGTGGWEQYF
DNA: TGTGCCACCAGCAGAGGGGGGACAGGGGGGTGGGAGCAGTACTTC
V: TRBV15
size: .
D: TRBD1
length: 15
J: TRBJ2-7

CDR3: CASSRGGLQSYEQYF
DNA: TGTGCCAGCAGCCGAGGAGGGCTACAATCCTACGAGCAGTACTTC
V: TRBV7-2
size: .
D: .
length: 15
J: TRBJ2-7

CDR3: CASRGGRVGETQYF
DNA: TGTGCCAGCCGGGGTGGCCGGGTTGGTGAGACCCAGTACTTC
V: TRBV6-1
size: .
D: .
length: 14
J: TRBJ2-5

CDR3: CASNEGGRAAGNTIYF
DNA: TGTGCCAGCAATGAGGGAGGGAGGGCGGCTGGAAACACCATATATTTT
V: TRBV28
size: .
D: .
length: 16
J: TRBJ1-3

CDR3: CASTPGLSGRGTGELFF
DNA: TGTGCCAGCACCCCAGGGTTAAGCGGGAGGGGAACCGGGGAGCTGTTTTTT
V: TRBV9
size: .
D: TRBD2
length: 17
J: TRBJ2-2

CDR3: CASSVSGSNLNEQFF
DNA: TGTGCCAGCAGCGTTAGCGGGAGCAATTTGAATGAGCAGTTCTTC
V: TRBV7-2
size: once
D: TRBD2
length: 15
J: TRBJ2-1

CDR3: CASSPETGWAASYEQYF
DNA: TGTGCCAGCAGCCCAGAGACAGGCTGGGCGGCCAGCTACGAGCAGTACTTC
V: TRBV7-9
size: .
D: .
length: 17
J: TRBJ2-7

CDR3: CASSVESRGNTEAFF
DNA: TGTGCCAGCAGCGTAGAATCCAGGGGGAACACTGAAGCTTTCTTT
V: TRBV9
size: .
D: .
length: 15
J: TRBJ1-1

CDR3: CASRPGGHYNEQFF
DNA: TGTGCCAGCAGACCGGGGGGGCACTACAATGAGCAGTTCTTC
V: TRBV7-2
size: .
D: TRBD2
length: 14
J: TRBJ2-1

CDR3: CASKVGGNTEAFF
DNA: TGTGCCAGCAAGGTCGGGGGGAACACTGAAGCTTTCTTT
V: TRBV27
size: .
D: .
length: 13
J: TRBJ1-1

CDR3: CASSPELDRLQETQYF
DNA: TGTGCCAGCAGCCCCGAACTGGACAGACTCCAAGAGACCCAGTACTTC
V: TRBV4-2
size: .
D: .
length: 16
J: TRBJ2-5

CDR3: CASRSPGQKYEQYF
DNA: TGTGCCAGCAGATCACCGGGACAGAAATACGAGCAGTACTTC
V: TRBV7-2
size: .
D: TRBD1
length: 14
J: TRBJ2-7

CDR3: CASSLQGGANTEAFF
DNA: TGTGCCAGCAGCTTGCAGGGAGGAGCGAACACTGAAGCTTTCTTT
V: TRBV7-9
size: once
D: .
length: 15
J: TRBJ1-1

CDR3: CASSPGVDTQYF
DNA: TGTGCCAGCAGCCCCGGGGTGGATACGCAGTATTTT
V: TRBV9
size: .
D: .
length: 12
J: TRBJ2-3

CDR3: CASSQRTGGYGYTF
DNA: TGTGCCAGCAGTCAAAGGACAGGGGGCTATGGCTACACCTTC
V: TRBV28
size: .
D: TRBD1
length: 14
J: TRBJ1-2

CDR3: CARSLGWGHYEQYF
DNA: TGTGCCAGAAGCCTGGGCTGGGGGCACTACGAGCAGTACTTC
V: TRBV5-3
size: .
D: .
length: 14
J: TRBJ2-7

CDR3: CASSLDRAQPQHF
DNA: TGTGCCAGCAGCTTAGACAGGGCGCAGCCCCAGCATTTT
V: TRBV7-8
size: .
D: .
length: 13
J: TRBJ1-5

CDR3: CASSPWGGALPGELFF
DNA: TGTGCCAGCAGCCCCTGGGGGGGGGCGCTCCCCGGGGAGCTGTTTTTT
V: TRBV14
size: .
D: .
length: 16
J: TRBJ2-2

CDR3: CASSQGQSNEKLFF
DNA: TGCGCCAGCAGCCAAGGACAGTCTAATGAAAAACTGTTTTTT
V: TRBV4-3
size: .
D: .
length: 14
J: TRBJ1-4

CDR3: CASSPPGGLMYEQYF
DNA: TGTGCCAGCTCACCACCGGGGGGACTAATGTACGAGCAGTACTTC
V: TRBV18
size: .
D: TRBD2
length: 15
J: TRBJ2-7

CDR3: CATSRVGSGSYEQYF
DNA: TGTGCCACCAGCAGAGTTGGTAGCGGGAGCTACGAGCAGTACTTC
V: TRBV15
size: .
D: TRBD2
length: 15
J: TRBJ2-7

CDR3: CASSPSGTINYEQYF
DNA: TGTGCCAGCTCACCTAGCGGGACTATTAACTACGAGCAGTACTTC
V: TRBV18
size: .
D: TRBD2
length: 15
J: TRBJ2-7

CDR3: CASSKFEETQYF
DNA: TGCGCCAGCAGCAAATTTGAGGAAACGCAGTATTTT
V: TRBV5-1
size: .
D: .
length: 12
J: TRBJ2-3

CDR3: CASSQQGYTGELFF
DNA: TGTGCCAGCAGCCAACAGGGATACACCGGGGAGCTGTTTTTT
V: TRBV14
size: .
D: .
length: 14
J: TRBJ2-2

CDR3: CASSAGTRIIDEQFF
DNA: TGTGCCAGCAGTGCCGGGACAAGGATCATTGATGAGCAGTTCTTC
V: TRBV21-1
size: .
D: .
length: 15
J: TRBJ2-1

CDR3: CASSQAIGSGANVLTF
DNA: TGCGCCAGCAGCCAAGCTATCGGCTCTGGGGCCAACGTCCTGACTTTC
V: TRBV4-3
size: few
D: .
length: 16
J: TRBJ2-6

CDR3: CASKNTTGWGLYGYTF
DNA: TGTGCCAGCAAAAATACGACGGGTTGGGGCCTCTATGGCTACACCTTC
V: TRBV7-8
size: .
D: .
length: 16
J: TRBJ1-2

CDR3: CASSPGTSNYEQYF
DNA: TGTGCCAGCAGCCCCGGGACTAGCAACTACGAGCAGTACTTC
V: TRBV4-2
size: .
D: TRBD2
length: 14
J: TRBJ2-7

CDR3: CASSLSSGIYGGELFF
DNA: TGTGCCAGCAGTTTATCTAGCGGGATATACGGCGGGGAGCTGTTTTTT
V: TRBV28
size: .
D: TRBD2
length: 16
J: TRBJ2-2

CDR3: CSVAREETQYF
DNA: TGCAGCGTTGCGAGGGAAGAGACCCAGTACTTC
V: TRBV29-1
size: .
D: .
length: 11
J: TRBJ2-5

CDR3: CASTPSGYEQYF
DNA: TGTGCCAGCACTCCCAGTGGTTACGAGCAGTACTTC
V: TRBV28
size: once
D: .
length: 12
J: TRBJ2-7

CDR3: CASSLSGGEQFF
DNA: TGTGCCAGCAGCCTCTCGGGTGGTGAGCAGTTCTTC
V: TRBV7-3
size: .
D: .
length: 12
J: TRBJ2-1

CDR3: CATSRDPPSNEQFF
DNA: TGTGCCACCAGCAGAGATCCCCCCAGTAACGAGCAGTTCTTC
V: TRBV15
size: once
D: .
length: 14
J: TRBJ2-1

CDR3: CASSLLLDSRNQPQHF
DNA: TGCGCCAGCAGCCTGCTCTTGGACAGTCGCAATCAGCCCCAGCATTTT
V: TRBV4-3
size: few
D: .
length: 16
J: TRBJ1-5